Each of the 8 T cell receptor beta chains below was sequenced from the same sample in a study of T-cell reconstitution after alpha-beta-depleted transplantation in children. It was with unique molecular identifiers that the TCRbeta library was prepared. Each CDR3 protein gets one entry after TCRdb re-called the PCR reads with MiXCR. The sample lists hundreds of thousands of distinct CDR3 sequences, 10% to 15% seen once, with 2% to 2.5% in the top ten. The source was PBMCs, mostly from graft donor cells, collected 360 days after TCRalphabeta/CD19-depleted stem cell transplant. These receptors came from a male patient under 18 who had a stem cell transplant for acute myeloid leukemia, so the T cells may come from the graft donor.

This clonotype was recorded at least ten times. The chain joins TRBV27 to TRBJ2-7; 12 bases line up with TRBD2. The junction had 11 bases not matched to a gene; V was cut back by 2 bases and J by 6 bases. The CDR3 consists of 17 residues. Germline V lookup: CDR1 MNHEY, CDR2 SMNVEV (reference sequence). The CDR3 DNA follows: TGTGCCAGCAGTTTAGCGACCCCACTAGCGGGAGGATCCGAGCAGTACTTC. Its translation is CASSLATPLAGGSEQYF.

This clonotype was seen repeatedly, ten times or more. The chain couples TRBV20-1 to TRBJ2-5; 7 positions agree with TRBD2. Trimming at V came to 1 base and at J to 4 bases, leaving 0 bases not matched to a gene. The CDR3 is 12 residues long. CDR1 is DFQATT and CDR2 is SNEGSKA in the germline V gene (reference sequence). The CDR3 is CSARVAGETQYF. CDR3 DNA sequence: TGCAGTGCTAGAGTAGCGGGAGAGACCCAGTACTTC.

The chain couples TRBV25-1 to TRBJ2-5, with 12 bases fitting TRBD1. The CDR3 is 17 residues long. Germline CDR1 MGHDK, CDR2 SYGVNS. J lost 5 bases, V lost 3 bases, and 10 bases had no gene match. CDR3 region: CASSDLPGTGGRETQYF. The CDR3 nucleotides read TGTGCCAGCAGTGATCTACCCGGGACAGGGGGCAGGGAGACCCAGTACTTC.

In its sample, this clonotype was seen a few times. V and J are TRBV5-1 and TRBJ2-1, with D unclear. This CDR3 spans 15 amino acids. V lost 3 bases to trimming and J lost 7 bases, with 17 bases between them. CDR1 is SGHRS, CDR2 YFSETQ, per germline. In DNA form, the CDR3 reads TGCGCCAGCAGCTCGGTGGCCCAATCAGCAAATGAGCAGTTCTTC. This translates into CASSSVAQSANEQFF.

This chain connects TRBV20-1 to TRBJ2-6; D remains ambiguous. Germline CDR1 and CDR2: DFQATT and SNEGSKA (reference sequence). The CDR3 totals 13 residues. Trimming pared 3 bases from V and 2 bases from J, leaving 5 bases between. The CDR3 protein is CSARATGANVLTF. The CDR3 DNA sequence: TGCAGTGCTAGGGCAACTGGGGCCAACGTCCTGACTTTC.

The chain employs TRBV7-6 and TRBJ2-3, with 9 bases fitting TRBD2. V gave up 1 base and J gave up 0 bases; unmatched junction bases: 8. The CDR3 has 18 residues. CDR1 is SGHVS and CDR2 is FNYEAQ in the germline V gene. The CDR3 sequence is CASSLDLAGHLSTDTQYF. The CDR3, as DNA: TGTGCCAGCAGCTTAGATCTAGCGGGACACCTTAGCACAGATACGCAGTATTTT.

This clonotype occurred a few times. CDR3 coding DNA: TGTGCCAGCAGCCTTCGCGACAGGGCCGATCAGCCCCAGCATTTT. Protein sequence: CASSLRDRADQPQHF. The genes are TRBV7-2 and TRBJ1-5; 7 bases match TRBD1. CDR3 length equals 15 residues. Trimming at V came to 5 bases and at J to 5 bases, leaving 9 bases not matched to a gene. Germline CDR1 and CDR2: SGHTA and FQGNSA.

A few counts support this clonotype. This chain uses TRBV6-5 with TRBJ2-5, with 9 bases lining up with TRBD1. CDR1 and CDR2 from the germline V gene are MNHEY and SVGAGI. The CDR3 has 14 amino acids. Unmatched junction bases numbered 6, after V lost 8 bases and J lost 2 bases. Here the CDR3 reads CASRETGGQETQYF. In nucleotides, the CDR3 is TGTGCCAGCCGGGAGACAGGGGGACAAGAGACCCAGTACTTC.